The following is a T cell receptor beta chain sequence with its context. No DNA is shown, since the ends of the CDR3 on it are uncertain; the CDR3 is the one TCRdb lists. One entry per CDR3 protein results from TCRdb running MiXCR on the PCR reads. The sample contains around 480,000 distinct CDR3 sequences, about a fifth of which appear only once. These data originate in a study of molecular identifiers for immune sequencing clone quantification. A CD8+CD4-CCR7+CD45RA+ phenotype served as the sorting definition for naive CD8 T cells. The CDR3 contains 14 residues when both ends are counted. Germline lookup yields CDR1 MNHEY and CDR2 SVGEGT.

The clonotype comes from a human donor in good health. Some libraries in this study had Jurkat cell RNA spiked in. Sequencing was carried out using naive CD8+ T cells from blood, with Jurkat cell RNA spiked in. The subset: FACS-sorted CD8+CD4-CCR7+CD45RA+ naive T cells. The gene calls are TRBV6-2 or TRBV6-3 and TRBJ2-7. This chain's CDR3 is CASSSSVLSYEQYF.